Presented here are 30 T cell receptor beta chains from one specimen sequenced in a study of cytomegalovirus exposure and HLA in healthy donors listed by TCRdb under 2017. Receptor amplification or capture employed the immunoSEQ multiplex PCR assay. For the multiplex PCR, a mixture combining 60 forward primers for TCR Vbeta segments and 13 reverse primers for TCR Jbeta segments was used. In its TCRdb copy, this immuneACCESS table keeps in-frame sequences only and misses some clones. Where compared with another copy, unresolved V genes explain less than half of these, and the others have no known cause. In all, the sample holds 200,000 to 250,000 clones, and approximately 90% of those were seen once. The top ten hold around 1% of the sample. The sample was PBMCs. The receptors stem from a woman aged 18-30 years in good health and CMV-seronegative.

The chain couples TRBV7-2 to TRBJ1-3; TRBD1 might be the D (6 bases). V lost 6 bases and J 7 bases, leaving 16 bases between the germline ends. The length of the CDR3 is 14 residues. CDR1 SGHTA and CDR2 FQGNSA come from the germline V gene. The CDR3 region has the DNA TGTGCCAGCAGAAATACAGGGAGAGGGAACACCATATATTTT. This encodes CASRNTGRGNTIYF.

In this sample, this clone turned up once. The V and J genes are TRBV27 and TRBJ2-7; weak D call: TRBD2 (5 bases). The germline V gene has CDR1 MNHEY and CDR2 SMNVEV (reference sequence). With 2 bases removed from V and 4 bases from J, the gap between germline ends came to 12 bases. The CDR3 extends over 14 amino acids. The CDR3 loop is CASSLRADQYEQYF. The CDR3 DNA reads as TGTGCCAGCAGTTTACGAGCGGATCAGTACGAGCAGTACTTC.

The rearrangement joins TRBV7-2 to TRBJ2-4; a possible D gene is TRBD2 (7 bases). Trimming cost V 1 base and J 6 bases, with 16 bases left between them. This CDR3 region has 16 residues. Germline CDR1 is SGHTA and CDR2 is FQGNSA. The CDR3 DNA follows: TGTGCCAGCAGCTTAGTTGGGGGGGGGCCGATAAACATTCAGTACTTC. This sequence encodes CASSLVGGGPINIQYF.

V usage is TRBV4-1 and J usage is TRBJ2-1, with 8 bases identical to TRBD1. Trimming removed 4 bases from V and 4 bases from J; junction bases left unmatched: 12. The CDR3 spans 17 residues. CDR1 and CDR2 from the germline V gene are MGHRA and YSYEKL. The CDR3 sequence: CASSPKQTGGYYNEQFF. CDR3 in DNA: TGCGCCAGCAGCCCCAAACAAACAGGGGGATATTACAATGAGCAGTTCTTC.

The CDR3, as DNA: TGCGCCAGCAGCTCGCGGACTAGCGGGAACTCGCCTCTAACCTACGAGCAGTACTTC. Its translation is CASSSRTSGNSPLTYEQYF. This chain uses TRBV5-1 with TRBJ2-7, with 12 bases lining up with TRBD2. The CDR3 contains 19 residues. Germline V gene sequence: CDR1 SGHRS, CDR2 YFSETQ. Germline trimming cut 3 bases from V and 2 bases from J; bases unmatched to any gene: 15.

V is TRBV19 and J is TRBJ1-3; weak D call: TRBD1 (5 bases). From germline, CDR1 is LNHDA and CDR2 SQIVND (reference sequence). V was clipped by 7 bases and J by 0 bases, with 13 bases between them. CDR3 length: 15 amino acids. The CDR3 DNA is TGTGCCAGTAAGGGGCGGGGCTTCTCTGGAAACACCATATATTTT. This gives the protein CASKGRGFSGNTIYF.

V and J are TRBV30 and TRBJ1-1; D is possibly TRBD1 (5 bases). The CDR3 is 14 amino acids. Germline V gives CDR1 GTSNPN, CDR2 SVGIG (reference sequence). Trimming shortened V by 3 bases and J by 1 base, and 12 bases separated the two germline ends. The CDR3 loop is CAWSPAGENTEAFF. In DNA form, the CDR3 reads TGTGCCTGGAGCCCCGCGGGGGAGAACACTGAAGCTTTCTTT.

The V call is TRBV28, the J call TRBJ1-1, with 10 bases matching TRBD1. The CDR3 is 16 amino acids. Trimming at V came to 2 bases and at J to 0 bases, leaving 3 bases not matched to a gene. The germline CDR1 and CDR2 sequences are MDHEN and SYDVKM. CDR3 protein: CASSLRTGGVNTEAFF. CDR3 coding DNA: TGTGCCAGCAGTTTAAGGACAGGGGGAGTGAACACTGAAGCTTTCTTT.

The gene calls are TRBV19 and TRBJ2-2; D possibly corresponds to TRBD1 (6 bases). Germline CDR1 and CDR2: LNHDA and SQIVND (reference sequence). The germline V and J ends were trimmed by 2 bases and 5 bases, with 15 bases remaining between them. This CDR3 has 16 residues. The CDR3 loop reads CASSIQGKGGTGELFF. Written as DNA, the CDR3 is TGTGCCAGTAGTATACAGGGAAAAGGGGGTACCGGGGAGCTGTTTTTT. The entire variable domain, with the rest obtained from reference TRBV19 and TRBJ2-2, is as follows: DGGITQSPKYLFRKEGQNVTLSCEQNLNHDAMYWYRQDPGQGLRLIYYSQIVNDFQKGDIAEGYSVSREKKESFPLTVTSAQKNPTAFYLCASSIQGKGGTGELFFGEGSRLTVL.

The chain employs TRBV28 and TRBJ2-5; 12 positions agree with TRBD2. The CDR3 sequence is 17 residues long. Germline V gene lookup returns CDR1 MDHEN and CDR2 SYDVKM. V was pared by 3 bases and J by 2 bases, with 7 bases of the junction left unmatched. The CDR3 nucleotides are TGTGCCAGCAGTTTTCTAGCGGGGGGGCCGGAGCAAGAGACCCAGTACTTC. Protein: CASSFLAGGPEQETQYF.

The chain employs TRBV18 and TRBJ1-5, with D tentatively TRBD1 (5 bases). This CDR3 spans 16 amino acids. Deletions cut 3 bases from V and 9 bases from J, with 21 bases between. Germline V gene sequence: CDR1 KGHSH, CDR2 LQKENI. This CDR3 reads CASSPGIGADQAPQHF. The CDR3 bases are TGTGCCAGCTCACCCGGAATAGGGGCTGACCAAGCGCCCCAGCATTTT.

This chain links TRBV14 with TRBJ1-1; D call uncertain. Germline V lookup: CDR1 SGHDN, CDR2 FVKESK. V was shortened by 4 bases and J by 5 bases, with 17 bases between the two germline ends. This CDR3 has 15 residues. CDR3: CASSRSFTGGTEAFF. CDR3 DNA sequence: TGTGCCAGCAGCCGGAGTTTTACGGGAGGTACTGAAGCTTTCTTT.

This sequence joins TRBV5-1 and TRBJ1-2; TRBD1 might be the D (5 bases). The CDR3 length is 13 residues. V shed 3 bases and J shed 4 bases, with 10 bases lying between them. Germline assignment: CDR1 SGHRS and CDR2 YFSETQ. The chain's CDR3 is CASSSTQGYGYTF. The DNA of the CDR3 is TGCGCCAGCAGCTCAACCCAGGGCTATGGCTACACCTTC.

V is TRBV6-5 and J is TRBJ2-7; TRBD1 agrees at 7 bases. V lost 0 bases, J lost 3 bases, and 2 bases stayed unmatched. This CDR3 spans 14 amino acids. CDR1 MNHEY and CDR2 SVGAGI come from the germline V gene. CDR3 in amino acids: CASSYSGQIYEQYF. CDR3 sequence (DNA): TGTGCCAGCAGTTACTCGGGACAGATCTACGAGCAGTACTTC.

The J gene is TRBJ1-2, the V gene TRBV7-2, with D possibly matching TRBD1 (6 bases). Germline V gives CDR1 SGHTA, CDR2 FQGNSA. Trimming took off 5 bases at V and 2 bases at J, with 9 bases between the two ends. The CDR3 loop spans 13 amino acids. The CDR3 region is CASSPQGNYGYTF. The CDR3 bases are TGTGCCAGCAGCCCCCAGGGGAACTATGGCTACACCTTC.

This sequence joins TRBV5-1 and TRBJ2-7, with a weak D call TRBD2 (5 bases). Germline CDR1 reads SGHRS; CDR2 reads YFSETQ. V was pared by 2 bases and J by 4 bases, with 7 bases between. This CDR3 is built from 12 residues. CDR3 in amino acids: CASSFTGYEQYF. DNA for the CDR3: TGCGCCAGCAGCTTTACGGGGTACGAGCAGTACTTC.

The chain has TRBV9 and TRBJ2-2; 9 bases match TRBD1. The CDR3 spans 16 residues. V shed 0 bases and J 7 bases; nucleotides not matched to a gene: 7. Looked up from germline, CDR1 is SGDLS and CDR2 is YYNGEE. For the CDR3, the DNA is TGTGCCAGCAGCGTAGTCTCACAGGGGGCAGTCGGGGAGCTGTTTTTT. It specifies CASSVVSQGAVGELFF.

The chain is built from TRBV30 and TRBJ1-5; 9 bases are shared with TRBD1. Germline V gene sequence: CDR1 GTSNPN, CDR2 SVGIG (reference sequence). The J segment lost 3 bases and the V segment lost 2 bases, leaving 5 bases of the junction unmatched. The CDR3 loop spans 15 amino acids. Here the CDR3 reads CAWSPRDRVNQPQHF. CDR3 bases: TGTGCCTGGAGTCCCCGGGACAGGGTCAATCAGCCCCAGCATTTT.

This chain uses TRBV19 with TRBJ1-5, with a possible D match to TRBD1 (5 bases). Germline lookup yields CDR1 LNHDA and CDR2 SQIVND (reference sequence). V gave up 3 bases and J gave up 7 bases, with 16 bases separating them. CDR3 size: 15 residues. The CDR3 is CASSMQGMSRQPQHF. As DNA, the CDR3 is TGTGCCAGTAGTATGCAGGGCATGTCCAGGCAGCCCCAGCATTTT.

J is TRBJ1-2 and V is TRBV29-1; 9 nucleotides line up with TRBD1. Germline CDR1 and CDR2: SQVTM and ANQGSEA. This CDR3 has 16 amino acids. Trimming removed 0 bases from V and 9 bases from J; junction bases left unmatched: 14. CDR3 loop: CSVEDRGGTGKRSYTF. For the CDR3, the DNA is TGCAGCGTTGAAGATCGGGGAGGGACAGGGAAAAGGAGCTACACCTTC. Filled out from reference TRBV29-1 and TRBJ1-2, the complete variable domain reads SAVISQKPSRDICQRGTSLTIQCQVDSQVTMMFWYRQQPGQSLTLIATANQGSEATYESGFVIDKFPISRPNLTFSTLTVSNMSPEDSSIYLCSVEDRGGTGKRSYTFGSGTRLTVV.

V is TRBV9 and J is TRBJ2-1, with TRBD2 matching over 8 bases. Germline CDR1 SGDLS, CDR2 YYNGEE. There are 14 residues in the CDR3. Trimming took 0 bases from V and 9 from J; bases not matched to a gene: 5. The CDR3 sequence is CASSVAGGKGEQFF. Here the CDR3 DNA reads TGTGCCAGCAGCGTAGCGGGAGGGAAAGGTGAGCAGTTCTTC. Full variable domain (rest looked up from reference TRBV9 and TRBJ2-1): DSGVTQTPKHLITATGQRVTLRCSPRSGDLSVYWYQQSLDQGLQFLIQYYNGEERAKGNILERFSAQQFPDLHSELNLSSLELGDSALYFCASSVAGGKGEQFFGPGTRLTVL.

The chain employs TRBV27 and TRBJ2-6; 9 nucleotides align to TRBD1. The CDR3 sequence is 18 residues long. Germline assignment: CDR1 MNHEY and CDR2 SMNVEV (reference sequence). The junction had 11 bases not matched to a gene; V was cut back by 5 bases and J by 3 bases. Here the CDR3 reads CASSGPYTGGHGANVLTF. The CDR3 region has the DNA TGTGCCAGCAGTGGGCCCTATACAGGGGGCCATGGGGCCAACGTCCTGACTTTC.

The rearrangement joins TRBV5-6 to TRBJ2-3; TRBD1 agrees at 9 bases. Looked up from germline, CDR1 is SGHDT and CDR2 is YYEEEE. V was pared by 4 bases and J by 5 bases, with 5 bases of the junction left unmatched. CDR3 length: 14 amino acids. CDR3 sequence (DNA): TGTGCCAGCAGCCGGGACAGGGTATTAGATACGCAGTATTTT. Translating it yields CASSRDRVLDTQYF.

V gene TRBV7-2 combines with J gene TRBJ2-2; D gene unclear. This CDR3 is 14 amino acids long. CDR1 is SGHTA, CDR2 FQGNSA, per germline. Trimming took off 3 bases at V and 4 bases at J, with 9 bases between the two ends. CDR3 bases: TGTGCCAGCAGCTTTGGTTCGGGCACCGGGGAGCTGTTTTTT. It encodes CASSFGSGTGELFF.

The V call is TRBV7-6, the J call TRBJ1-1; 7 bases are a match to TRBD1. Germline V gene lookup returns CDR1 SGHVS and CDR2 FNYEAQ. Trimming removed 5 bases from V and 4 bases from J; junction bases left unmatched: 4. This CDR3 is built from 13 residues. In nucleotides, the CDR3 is TGTGCCAGCAGCCCGACAGGGCCCACTGAAGCTTTCTTT. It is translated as CASSPTGPTEAFF.

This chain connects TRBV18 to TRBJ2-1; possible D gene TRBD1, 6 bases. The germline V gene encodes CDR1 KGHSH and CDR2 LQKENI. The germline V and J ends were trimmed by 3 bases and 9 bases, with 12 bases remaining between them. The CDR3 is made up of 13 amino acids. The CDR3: CASSPPGQFEQFF. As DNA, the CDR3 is TGTGCCAGCTCACCCCCAGGACAGTTTGAGCAGTTCTTC.

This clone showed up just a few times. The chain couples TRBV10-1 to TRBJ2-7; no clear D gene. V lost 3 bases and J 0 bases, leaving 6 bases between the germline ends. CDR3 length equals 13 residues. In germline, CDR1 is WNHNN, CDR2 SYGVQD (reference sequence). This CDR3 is CASSDHNSYEQYF. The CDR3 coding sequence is TGCGCCAGCAGTGACCACAACTCCTACGAGCAGTACTTC.

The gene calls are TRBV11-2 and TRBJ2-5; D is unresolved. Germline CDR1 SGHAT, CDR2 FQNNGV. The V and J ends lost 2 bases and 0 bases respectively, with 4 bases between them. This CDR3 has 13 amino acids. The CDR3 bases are TGTGCCAGCAGCTTACGGGACCAAGAGACCCAGTACTTC. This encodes CASSLRDQETQYF.

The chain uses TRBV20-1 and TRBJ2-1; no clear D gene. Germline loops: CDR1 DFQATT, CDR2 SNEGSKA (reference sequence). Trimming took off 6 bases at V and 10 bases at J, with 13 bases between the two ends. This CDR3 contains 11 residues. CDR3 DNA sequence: TGCAGTGCCGCAGGTAGGCAAGAGCAGTTCTTC. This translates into CSAAGRQEQFF.

In DNA form, the CDR3 reads TGTGCCAGCAGCCCCCCGGGACTAGCGGGGGGGCTCCATACGCAGTATTTT. Its protein is CASSPPGLAGGLHTQYF. V is TRBV7-2 and J is TRBJ2-3; 16 nucleotides match TRBD2. With 5 bases clipped from V and 7 bases from J, the junction kept 9 bases outside the gene matches. The CDR3 has 17 residues. Germline CDR1 and CDR2: SGHTA and FQGNSA.